These T cell receptor beta chains were read from a single sample in a study of blood T cell repertoires in COVID-19. TCRdb keeps only in-frame clones here, not all; method: immunoSEQ multiplex PCR. The sample has about 430,000 clones, roughly 90% seen once. The sample consisted of PBMCs or T cells enriched from blood (not recorded which). The source is a woman aged 18-29 years who had been exposed to COVID-19. Each CDR3 is given with its conserved first and last residue. D genes are given only for firm matches. Only some rows state a clone size, as once, few, many or a class for expanded clones.

j_call: TRBJ1-2; d_call: .; v_call: TRBV5-6; clone_size: .; cdr3_nt: TGTGCCAGCAGCTCCTCCCGCTATGGCTACACCTTC; cdr3_aa: CASSSSRYGYTF
j_call: TRBJ2-3; d_call: .; v_call: TRBV14; clone_size: few; cdr3_nt: TGTGCCAGCAGCCAAGACCTTAGCAGCATACCAGATACGCAGTATTTT; cdr3_aa: CASSQDLSSIPDTQYF
j_call: TRBJ2-1; d_call: TRBD1; v_call: TRBV7-2; clone_size: once; cdr3_nt: TGTGCCAGCAGCTTAAACAGGGGGACATACAATGAGCAGTTCTTC; cdr3_aa: CASSLNRGTYNEQFF
j_call: TRBJ2-1; d_call: TRBD2; v_call: TRBV27; clone_size: .; cdr3_nt: TGTGCCAGCAGGAGTTGGGTGTGGGGGGGCAGGACTAGCGGGAGGTCGATAGATGAGCAGTTCTTC; cdr3_aa: CASRSWVWGGRTSGRSIDEQFF
j_call: TRBJ1-4; d_call: .; v_call: TRBV10-1; clone_size: .; cdr3_nt: TGCGCCAGCAGTGAACCCCCGGTGCAGGGAAATGAAAAACTGTTTTTT; cdr3_aa: CASSEPPVQGNEKLFF
j_call: TRBJ2-1; d_call: .; v_call: TRBV20-1; clone_size: .; cdr3_nt: TGCAGTGCTCTGGCCAATGAGCAGTTCTTC; cdr3_aa: CSALANEQFF
j_call: TRBJ2-5; d_call: .; v_call: TRBV5-1; clone_size: .; cdr3_nt: TGCGCCAGCAGCTTGGCGGGGGACCAGTACTTC; cdr3_aa: CASSLAGDQYF
j_call: TRBJ1-4; d_call: TRBD1; v_call: TRBV28; clone_size: .; cdr3_nt: TGTGCCAGCAGTCGACAGGGGAAATGGGCTCCTAATGAAAAACTGTTTTTT; cdr3_aa: CASSRQGKWAPNEKLFF
j_call: TRBJ2-7; d_call: .; v_call: TRBV19; clone_size: .; cdr3_nt: TGTGCCAGTAGTATCTCAGGCTCCTACGAGCAGTACTTC; cdr3_aa: CASSISGSYEQYF
j_call: TRBJ1-2; d_call: TRBD1; v_call: TRBV18; clone_size: .; cdr3_nt: TGTGCCAGCTCATCGACCGGACAGGGTGCTAACTATGGCTACACCTTC; cdr3_aa: CASSSTGQGANYGYTF
j_call: TRBJ1-1; d_call: TRBD1; v_call: TRBV15; clone_size: .; cdr3_nt: TGTGCCACCAGCAGCGGAGGGGGCGCGACTGAAGCTTTCTTT; cdr3_aa: CATSSGGGATEAFF
j_call: TRBJ2-3; d_call: .; v_call: TRBV19; clone_size: .; cdr3_nt: TGTGCCAGTAGAGTGCTAGGGGAAGGAGCAGATACGCAGTATTTT; cdr3_aa: CASRVLGEGADTQYF
j_call: TRBJ1-6; d_call: .; v_call: TRBV6-1; clone_size: .; cdr3_nt: TGTGCCAGCAGTCGTGTCGGGGATAATTCACCCCTCCACTTT; cdr3_aa: CASSRVGDNSPLHF
j_call: TRBJ1-1; d_call: .; v_call: TRBV27; clone_size: .; cdr3_nt: TGTGCCAGCAGCGCAGCGGTAAACACTGAAGCTTTCTTT; cdr3_aa: CASSAAVNTEAFF
j_call: TRBJ1-1; d_call: .; v_call: TRBV6-1; clone_size: .; cdr3_nt: TGTGCCAGCAGTGAGGGGGCCGACCCGAACACTGAAGCTTTCTTT; cdr3_aa: CASSEGADPNTEAFF
j_call: TRBJ2-2; d_call: TRBD2; v_call: TRBV5-1; clone_size: .; cdr3_nt: TGCGCCAGCAGCTTCGGGGGGAACCCGAACACCGGGGAGCTGTTTTTT; cdr3_aa: CASSFGGNPNTGELFF
j_call: TRBJ2-7; d_call: .; v_call: TRBV25-1; clone_size: .; cdr3_nt: TGTGCCAGCAGTGACAGTGGAGGGAGCTACGAGCAGTACTTC; cdr3_aa: CASSDSGGSYEQYF
j_call: TRBJ1-5; d_call: .; v_call: TRBV6-5; clone_size: .; cdr3_nt: TGTGCCAGCAGGCAGGGAAATCAGCCCCAGCATTTT; cdr3_aa: CASRQGNQPQHF
j_call: TRBJ2-1; d_call: .; v_call: TRBV7-9; clone_size: .; cdr3_nt: TGTGCCAGCAGCCAACCGCTAGCGAGCTCCTACAATGAGCAGTTCTTC; cdr3_aa: CASSQPLASSYNEQFF
j_call: TRBJ1-4; d_call: .; v_call: TRBV27; clone_size: .; cdr3_nt: TGTGCCAGCAGTTTCAGAGGGGGACCAACTAATGAAAAACTGTTTTTT; cdr3_aa: CASSFRGGPTNEKLFF
j_call: TRBJ1-3; d_call: .; v_call: TRBV11-2; clone_size: .; cdr3_nt: TGTGCCAGCAGCTTAATATCAGGCCCCCTCAGATCTGGAAACACCATATATTTT; cdr3_aa: CASSLISGPLRSGNTIYF
j_call: TRBJ1-4; d_call: .; v_call: TRBV28; clone_size: .; cdr3_nt: TGTGCCAGCCACGCACCCCAAAGAGGACTGTTTTTT; cdr3_aa: CASHAPQRGLFF
j_call: TRBJ1-4; d_call: TRBD1; v_call: TRBV6-5; clone_size: .; cdr3_nt: TGTGCCAGCAGTTTCAGGGGGCTGGCTAATGAAAAACTGTTTTTT; cdr3_aa: CASSFRGLANEKLFF
j_call: TRBJ1-2; d_call: .; v_call: TRBV6-1; clone_size: .; cdr3_nt: TGTGCCAGCAGTGAAGCGCCCCGAGGGATCTATGGCTACACCTTC; cdr3_aa: CASSEAPRGIYGYTF
j_call: TRBJ1-6; d_call: .; v_call: TRBV11-3; clone_size: .; cdr3_nt: TGTGCCAGCAGCTTAGACGCCAGCGTTAATTCACCCCTCCACTTT; cdr3_aa: CASSLDASVNSPLHF
j_call: TRBJ1-1; d_call: TRBD1; v_call: TRBV5-1; clone_size: .; cdr3_nt: TGCGCCAGCAGCTTGGATGGGACAGAGAACACTGAAGCTTTCTTT; cdr3_aa: CASSLDGTENTEAFF
j_call: TRBJ1-4; d_call: .; v_call: TRBV27; clone_size: .; cdr3_nt: TGTGCCAGCAGTTTAAGCAGGGTTGATGAAAAACTGTTTTTT; cdr3_aa: CASSLSRVDEKLFF
j_call: TRBJ2-3; d_call: TRBD1; v_call: TRBV24-1; clone_size: .; cdr3_nt: TGTGCCACCAGTGATTCCGGGACAGGGATTTCGGATACGCAGTATTTT; cdr3_aa: CATSDSGTGISDTQYF
j_call: TRBJ2-1; d_call: .; v_call: TRBV7-2; clone_size: .; cdr3_nt: TGTGCCAGCAGCTTAGGGTACTCCGACAATGAGCAGTTCTTC; cdr3_aa: CASSLGYSDNEQFF
j_call: TRBJ2-2; d_call: .; v_call: TRBV6-7; clone_size: few; cdr3_nt: TGTGCCAGCAGTTACGAAGGAGAGAACCGCACCGGGGAGCTGTTTTTT; cdr3_aa: CASSYEGENRTGELFF
j_call: TRBJ2-5; d_call: .; v_call: TRBV28; clone_size: .; cdr3_nt: TGTGCCAGCAGTTTGGAACTAGAAGAGACCCAGTACTTC; cdr3_aa: CASSLELEETQYF
j_call: TRBJ2-1; d_call: TRBD2; v_call: TRBV2; clone_size: .; cdr3_nt: TGTGCCAGCAGTCCCCAACTAGCGGGGGGCCTAGAGGAGCAGTTCTTC; cdr3_aa: CASSPQLAGGLEEQFF
j_call: TRBJ2-1; d_call: TRBD2; v_call: TRBV11-3; clone_size: .; cdr3_nt: TGTGCCAGCAGCTTGGGTTTGCTAGCGGGGGGGCCGGGAAATGAGCAGTTCTTC; cdr3_aa: CASSLGLLAGGPGNEQFF
j_call: TRBJ1-3; d_call: .; v_call: TRBV19; clone_size: .; cdr3_nt: TGTGCCAGCCTAACACAGGGTGGAAGAAACACCATATATTTT; cdr3_aa: CASLTQGGRNTIYF
j_call: TRBJ2-1; d_call: TRBD2; v_call: TRBV28; clone_size: .; cdr3_nt: TGTGCCAGCAGTTTGGTAGCGGGCAATGAGCAGTTCTTC; cdr3_aa: CASSLVAGNEQFF
j_call: TRBJ1-6; d_call: .; v_call: TRBV27; clone_size: few; cdr3_nt: TGTGCCAGCAGTTCCCCCGGGGTTTCACCCCTCCACTTT; cdr3_aa: CASSSPGVSPLHF
j_call: TRBJ1-1; d_call: .; v_call: TRBV7-3; clone_size: .; cdr3_nt: TGTGCCAGCAGCTTAACGGGCAGTCAGAACACTGAAGCTTTCTTT; cdr3_aa: CASSLTGSQNTEAFF
j_call: TRBJ1-3; d_call: .; v_call: TRBV5-1; clone_size: few; cdr3_nt: TGCGCCAGCAGCTCAACAGCCTACTCTGGAAACACCATATATTTT; cdr3_aa: CASSSTAYSGNTIYF
j_call: TRBJ2-1; d_call: TRBD2; v_call: TRBV7-6; clone_size: .; cdr3_nt: TGTGCCAGCAGCTTTGGGCTAGCGGACTACAATGAGCAGTTCTTC; cdr3_aa: CASSFGLADYNEQFF
j_call: TRBJ2-1; d_call: TRBD1; v_call: TRBV18; clone_size: .; cdr3_nt: TGTGCCAGCTCACCCGGGACAGATTCCGGCAATGAGCAGTTCTTC; cdr3_aa: CASSPGTDSGNEQFF
j_call: TRBJ1-5; d_call: TRBD1; v_call: TRBV18; clone_size: few; cdr3_nt: TGTGCCAGCTCACCGGGACAGGGAAACAATCAGCCCCAGCATTTT; cdr3_aa: CASSPGQGNNQPQHF
j_call: TRBJ1-2; d_call: TRBD1; v_call: TRBV29-1; clone_size: .; cdr3_nt: TGCAGCGTTGAATTGGGACAGGGGGGCTATGGCTACACCTTC; cdr3_aa: CSVELGQGGYGYTF
j_call: TRBJ1-3; d_call: .; v_call: TRBV5-1; clone_size: .; cdr3_nt: TGCGCCAGCAGCCAGACGACAGTGGAAGGCACCATATATTTT; cdr3_aa: CASSQTTVEGTIYF
j_call: TRBJ1-5; d_call: .; v_call: TRBV7-9; clone_size: .; cdr3_nt: TGTGCCAGCAGCCAGGGCAATCAGCCCCAGCATTTT; cdr3_aa: CASSQGNQPQHF
j_call: TRBJ2-7; d_call: TRBD1; v_call: TRBV7-9; clone_size: .; cdr3_nt: TGTGCCAGCAGCTCACAGGGACAGGGATACGAGCAGTACTTC; cdr3_aa: CASSSQGQGYEQYF
j_call: TRBJ2-7; d_call: TRBD2; v_call: TRBV6-4; clone_size: .; cdr3_nt: TGTGCCAGCAGTGAGGCCAGCGGGAGGGTCTACGAGCAGTACTTC; cdr3_aa: CASSEASGRVYEQYF
j_call: TRBJ1-6; d_call: .; v_call: TRBV5-6; clone_size: .; cdr3_nt: TGTGCCAGCAGCTTTGGGCAGGGGAGTTCACCCCTCCACTTT; cdr3_aa: CASSFGQGSSPLHF
j_call: TRBJ2-7; d_call: TRBD2; v_call: TRBV6-2/TRBV6-3; clone_size: .; cdr3_nt: TGTGCCAGCAGTTACCTAGCGGGGGGACACGAGCAGTACTTC; cdr3_aa: CASSYLAGGHEQYF
j_call: TRBJ2-7; d_call: TRBD2; v_call: TRBV23-1; clone_size: .; cdr3_nt: TGCGCCAGCAGTCAATCCCCTACTAGCGGATCCTACGAGCAGTACTTC; cdr3_aa: CASSQSPTSGSYEQYF
j_call: TRBJ2-5; d_call: .; v_call: TRBV10-3; clone_size: .; cdr3_nt: TGTGCCATCAGTGTGCATTCCCAGGGGGGACAGTTCCAAGAGACCCAGTACTTC; cdr3_aa: CAISVHSQGGQFQETQYF